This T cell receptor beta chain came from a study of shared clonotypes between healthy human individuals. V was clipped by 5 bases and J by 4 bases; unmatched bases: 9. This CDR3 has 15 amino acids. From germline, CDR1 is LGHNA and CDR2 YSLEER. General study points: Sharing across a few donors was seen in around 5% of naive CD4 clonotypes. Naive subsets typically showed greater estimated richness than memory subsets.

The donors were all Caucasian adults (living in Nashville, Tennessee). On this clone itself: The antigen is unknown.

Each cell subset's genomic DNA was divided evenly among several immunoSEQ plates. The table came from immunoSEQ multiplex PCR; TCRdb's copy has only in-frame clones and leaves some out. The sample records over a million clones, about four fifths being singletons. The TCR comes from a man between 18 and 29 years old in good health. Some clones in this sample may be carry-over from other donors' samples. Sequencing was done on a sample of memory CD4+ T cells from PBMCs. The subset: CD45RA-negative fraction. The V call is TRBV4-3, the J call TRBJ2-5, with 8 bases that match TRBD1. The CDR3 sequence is CASSIQGGRGETQYF. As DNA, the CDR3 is TGCGCCAGCAGCATACAGGGGGGTCGAGGAGAGACCCAGTACTTC.